This TCR beta chain is from a study of blood T cell repertoires in COVID-19. Study as a whole: Donors in the United States, Italy and Spain gave samples during acute or convalescent COVID-19.

In the original processing: Estimation of nucleated cell counts was performed using reference gene primer amplification. Repertoires were generated with immunoSEQ multiplex PCR, while TCRdb's copy carries only in-frame clones and drops some. V, J and clone size derive from that table, while D and trimming were established from the DNA sequence. The data show over 100,000 clones, around four fifths seen once. Germline values: CDR1 SGHTA, CDR2 FQGTGA. V lost 3 bases and J 0 bases, leaving 9 bases between the germline ends. There are 14 residues in the CDR3. The gene calls are TRBV7-3 and TRBJ2-7; D uncertain. The sequencing input was peripheral blood. This TCR was recovered from a man in his sixties with acute or convalescent COVID-19. CDR3 sequence: CASSLYTSSYEQYF. CDR3 in DNA: TGTGCCAGCAGCTTGTACACCTCCTCCTACGAGCAGTACTTC. The variable domain in full, completed from reference TRBV7-3 and TRBJ2-7, reads GAGVSQTPSNKVTEKGKYVELRCDPISGHTALYWYRQSLGQGPEFLIYFQGTGAADDSGLPNDRFFAVRPEGSVSTLKIQRTERGDSAVYLCASSLYTSSYEQYFGPGTRLTVT.